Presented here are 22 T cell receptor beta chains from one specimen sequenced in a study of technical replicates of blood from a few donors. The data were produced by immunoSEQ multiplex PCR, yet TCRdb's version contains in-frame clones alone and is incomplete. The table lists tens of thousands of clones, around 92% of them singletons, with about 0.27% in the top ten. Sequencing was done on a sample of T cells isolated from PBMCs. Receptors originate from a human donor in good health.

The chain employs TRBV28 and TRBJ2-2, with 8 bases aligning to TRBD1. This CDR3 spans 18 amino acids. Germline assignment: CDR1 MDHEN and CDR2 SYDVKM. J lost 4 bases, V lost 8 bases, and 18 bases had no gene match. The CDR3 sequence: CASPREPRRQGFTGELFF. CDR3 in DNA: TGTGCCAGCCCCAGGGAGCCCCGGCGACAGGGGTTCACCGGGGAGCTGTTTTTT.

CDR3: CAISGIWTGELEGEPTGELFF. DNA for the CDR3: TGTGCCATCAGTGGAATTTGGACAGGGGAGTTAGAGGGGGAGCCCACCGGGGAGCTGTTTTTT. The chain carries TRBV10-3 and TRBJ2-2; 9 nucleotides match TRBD1. This CDR3 has 21 residues. Trimming at V came to 4 bases and at J to 4 bases, leaving 22 bases not matched to a gene. CDR1 and CDR2 (germline): ENHRY, SYGVKD.

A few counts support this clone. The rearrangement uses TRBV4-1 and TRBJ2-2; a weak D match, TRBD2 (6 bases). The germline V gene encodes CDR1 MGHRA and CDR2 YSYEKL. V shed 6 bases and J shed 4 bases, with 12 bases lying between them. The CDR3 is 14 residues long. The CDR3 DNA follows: TGCGCCAGCAGGGTGGAGGGGCCCACCGGGGAGCTGTTTTTT. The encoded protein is CASRVEGPTGELFF.

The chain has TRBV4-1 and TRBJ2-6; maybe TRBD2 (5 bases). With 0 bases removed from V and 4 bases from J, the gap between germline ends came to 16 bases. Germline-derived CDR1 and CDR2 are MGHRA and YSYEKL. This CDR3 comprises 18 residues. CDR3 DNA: TGCGCCAGCAGCCAAGATCCACCGAGGGCAGCGGGGGCCAACGTCCTGACTTTC. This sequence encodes CASSQDPPRAAGANVLTF.

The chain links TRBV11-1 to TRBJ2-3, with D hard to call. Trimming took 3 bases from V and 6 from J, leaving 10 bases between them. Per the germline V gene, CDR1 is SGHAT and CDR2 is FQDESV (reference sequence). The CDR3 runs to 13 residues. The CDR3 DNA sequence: TGTGCCAGCAGCTTGGCCCAAATGGATACGCAGTATTTT. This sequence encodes CASSLAQMDTQYF.

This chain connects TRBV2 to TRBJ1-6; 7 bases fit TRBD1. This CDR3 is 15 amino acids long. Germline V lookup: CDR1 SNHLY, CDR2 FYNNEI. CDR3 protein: CGASRGTVDNSPLHF. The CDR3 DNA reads TGTGGGGCATCCCGGGGGACAGTTGATAATTCACCCCTCCACTTT. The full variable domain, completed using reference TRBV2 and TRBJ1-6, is EPEVTQTPSHQVTQMGQEVILRCVPISNHLYFYWYRQILGQKVEFLVSFYNNEISEKSEIFDDQFSVERPDGSNFTLKIRSTKLEDSAMYFCGASRGTVDNSPLHFGNGTRLTVT.

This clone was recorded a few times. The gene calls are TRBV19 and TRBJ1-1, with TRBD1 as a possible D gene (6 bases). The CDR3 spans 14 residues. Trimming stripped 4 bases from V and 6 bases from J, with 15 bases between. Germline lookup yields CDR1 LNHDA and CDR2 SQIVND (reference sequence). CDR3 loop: CASSTALGGSEAFF. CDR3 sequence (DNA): TGTGCCAGTAGTACCGCGCTAGGGGGATCTGAAGCTTTCTTT.

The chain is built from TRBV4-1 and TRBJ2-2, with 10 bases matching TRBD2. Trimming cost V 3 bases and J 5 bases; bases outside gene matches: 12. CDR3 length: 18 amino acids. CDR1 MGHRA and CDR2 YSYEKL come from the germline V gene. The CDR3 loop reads CASSQEGGLALRTGELFF. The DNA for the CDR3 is TGCGCCAGCAGCCAGGAGGGGGGACTAGCGCTGAGGACCGGGGAGCTGTTTTTT.

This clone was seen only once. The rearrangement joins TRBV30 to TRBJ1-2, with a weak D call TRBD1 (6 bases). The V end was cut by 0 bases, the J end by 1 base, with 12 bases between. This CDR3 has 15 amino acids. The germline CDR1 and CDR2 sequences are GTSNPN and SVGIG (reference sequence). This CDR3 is CAWSVLDSYNYGYTF. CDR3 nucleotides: TGTGCCTGGAGTGTGTTGGACAGCTATAACTATGGCTACACCTTC. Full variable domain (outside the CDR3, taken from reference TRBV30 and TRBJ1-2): SQTIHQWPATLVQPVGSPLSLECTVEGTSNPNLYWYRQAAGRGLQLLFYSVGIGQISSEVPQNLSASRPQDRQFILSSKKLLLSDSGFYLCAWSVLDSYNYGYTFGSGTRLTVV.

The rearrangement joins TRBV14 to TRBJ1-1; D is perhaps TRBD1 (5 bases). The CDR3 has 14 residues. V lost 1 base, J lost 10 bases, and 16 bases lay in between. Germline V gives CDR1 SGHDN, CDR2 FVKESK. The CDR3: CASSQGIRGRGAFF. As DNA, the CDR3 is TGTGCCAGCAGCCAAGGAATTAGGGGTAGAGGAGCTTTCTTT.

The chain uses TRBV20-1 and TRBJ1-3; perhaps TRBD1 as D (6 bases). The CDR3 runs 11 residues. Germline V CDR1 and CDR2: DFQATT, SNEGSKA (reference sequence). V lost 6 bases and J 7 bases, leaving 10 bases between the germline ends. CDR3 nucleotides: TGCAGTGCGCACAGGGAGAACACCATATATTTT. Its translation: CSAHRENTIYF.

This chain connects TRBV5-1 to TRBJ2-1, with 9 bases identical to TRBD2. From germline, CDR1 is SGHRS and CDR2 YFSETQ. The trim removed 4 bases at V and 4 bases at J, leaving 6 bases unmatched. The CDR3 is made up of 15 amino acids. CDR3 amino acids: CASSLEGLAYNEQFF. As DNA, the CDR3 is TGCGCCAGCAGCCTGGAAGGACTAGCGTACAATGAGCAGTTCTTC.

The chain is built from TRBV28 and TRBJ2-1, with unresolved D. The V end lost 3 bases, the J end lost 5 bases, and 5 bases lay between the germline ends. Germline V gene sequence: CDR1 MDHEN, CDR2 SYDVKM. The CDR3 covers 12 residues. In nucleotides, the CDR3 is TGTGCCAGCAGTTTTTCTGACAATGAGCAGTTCTTC. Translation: CASSFSDNEQFF.

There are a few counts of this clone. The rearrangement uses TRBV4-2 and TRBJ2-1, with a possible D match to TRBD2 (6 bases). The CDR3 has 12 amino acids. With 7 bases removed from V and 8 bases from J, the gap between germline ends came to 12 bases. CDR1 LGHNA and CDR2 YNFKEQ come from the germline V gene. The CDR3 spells CASNGGEHEQFF. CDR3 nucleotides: TGTGCCAGCAACGGGGGAGAGCATGAGCAGTTCTTC.

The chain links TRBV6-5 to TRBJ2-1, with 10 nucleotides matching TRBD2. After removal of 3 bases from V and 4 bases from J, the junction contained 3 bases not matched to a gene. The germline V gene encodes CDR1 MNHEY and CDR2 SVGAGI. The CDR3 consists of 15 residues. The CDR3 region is CASSYRTSGYNEQFF. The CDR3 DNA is TGTGCCAGCAGTTATCGGACTAGCGGTTACAATGAGCAGTTCTTC.

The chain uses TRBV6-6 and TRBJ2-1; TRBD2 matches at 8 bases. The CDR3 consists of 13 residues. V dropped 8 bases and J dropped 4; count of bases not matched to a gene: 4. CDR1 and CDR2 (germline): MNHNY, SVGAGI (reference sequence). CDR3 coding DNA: TGTGCCAGCGGGGCGGGGGGTTACAATGAGCAGTTCTTC. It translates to CASGAGGYNEQFF.

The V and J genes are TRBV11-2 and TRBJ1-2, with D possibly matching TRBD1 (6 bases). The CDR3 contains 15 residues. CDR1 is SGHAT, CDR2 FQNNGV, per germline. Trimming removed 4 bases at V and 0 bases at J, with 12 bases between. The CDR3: CASSSMRTANYGYTF. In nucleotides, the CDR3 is TGTGCCAGCAGCTCCATGAGGACAGCTAACTATGGCTACACCTTC.

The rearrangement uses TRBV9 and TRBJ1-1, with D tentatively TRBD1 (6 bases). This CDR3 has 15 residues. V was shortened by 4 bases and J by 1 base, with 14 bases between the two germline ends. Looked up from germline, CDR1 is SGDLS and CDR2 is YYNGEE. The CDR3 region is CASSTRQDENTEAFF. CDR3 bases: TGTGCCAGCAGCACGCGACAGGACGAGAACACTGAAGCTTTCTTT.

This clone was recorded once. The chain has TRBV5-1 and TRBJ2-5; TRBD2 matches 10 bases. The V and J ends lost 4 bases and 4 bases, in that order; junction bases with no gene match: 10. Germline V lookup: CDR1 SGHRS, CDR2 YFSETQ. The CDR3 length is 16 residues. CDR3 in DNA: TGCGCCAGCAGCCCCACGGGAGCGGGAGGGGGAGAGACCCAGTACTTC. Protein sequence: CASSPTGAGGGETQYF.

CDR3 in amino acids: CASSKRTNAYEQYF. In nucleotides, the CDR3 is TGTGCCAGCAGCAAGAGGACAAACGCCTACGAGCAGTACTTC. This sequence joins TRBV14 and TRBJ2-7; D might be TRBD1 (5 bases). Germline V gene sequence: CDR1 SGHDN, CDR2 FVKESK. V was clipped by 5 bases and J by 2 bases, with 13 bases between them. The CDR3 is 14 amino acids.

In nucleotides, the CDR3 is TGTGCCAGCAGTCTTGGGACAGCCGCCGCCTATGGCTACACCTTC. This codes for CASSLGTAAAYGYTF. This chain links TRBV27 with TRBJ1-2; 7 nucleotides agree with TRBD1. The ends lost 5 bases at V and 4 bases at J; junction bases unmatched: 10. CDR3 length equals 15 residues. Per the germline V gene, CDR1 is MNHEY and CDR2 is SMNVEV (reference sequence).

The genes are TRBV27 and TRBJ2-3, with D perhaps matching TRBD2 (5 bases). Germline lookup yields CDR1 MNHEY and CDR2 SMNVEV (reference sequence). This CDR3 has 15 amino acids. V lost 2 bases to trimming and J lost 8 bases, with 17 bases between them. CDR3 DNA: TGTGCCAGCAGTTTAGAGGGTCGTGGTGTGGGTACGCAGTATTTT. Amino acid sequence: CASSLEGRGVGTQYF.